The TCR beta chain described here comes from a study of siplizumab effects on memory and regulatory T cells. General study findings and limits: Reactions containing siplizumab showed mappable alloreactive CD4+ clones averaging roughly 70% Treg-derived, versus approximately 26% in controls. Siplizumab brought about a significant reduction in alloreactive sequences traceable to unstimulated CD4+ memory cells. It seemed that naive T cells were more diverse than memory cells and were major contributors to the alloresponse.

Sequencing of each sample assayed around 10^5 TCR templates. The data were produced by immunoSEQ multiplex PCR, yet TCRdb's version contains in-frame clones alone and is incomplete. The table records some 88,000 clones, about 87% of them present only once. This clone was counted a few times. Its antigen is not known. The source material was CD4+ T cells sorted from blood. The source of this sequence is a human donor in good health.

CDR3 in amino acids: CASMTNRGTGELFF. The CDR3 nucleotides are TGTGCCAGCATGACCAACAGGGGCACCGGGGAGCTGTTTTTT. The V gene is TRBV7-2, the J gene TRBJ2-2; the match to TRBD1 covers 7 bases. Per the germline V gene, CDR1 is SGHTA and CDR2 is FQGNSA. The CDR3 length is 14 residues. J gave up 4 bases and V 7 bases, and 6 bases lay outside the gene matches. Supplemented by reference TRBV7-2 and TRBJ2-2, the full variable domain reads GAGVSQSPSNKVTEKGKDVELRCDPISGHTALYWYRQSLGQGLEFLIYFQGNSAPDKSGLPSDRFSAERTGGSVSTLTIQRTQQEDSAVYLCASMTNRGTGELFFGEGSRLTVL.